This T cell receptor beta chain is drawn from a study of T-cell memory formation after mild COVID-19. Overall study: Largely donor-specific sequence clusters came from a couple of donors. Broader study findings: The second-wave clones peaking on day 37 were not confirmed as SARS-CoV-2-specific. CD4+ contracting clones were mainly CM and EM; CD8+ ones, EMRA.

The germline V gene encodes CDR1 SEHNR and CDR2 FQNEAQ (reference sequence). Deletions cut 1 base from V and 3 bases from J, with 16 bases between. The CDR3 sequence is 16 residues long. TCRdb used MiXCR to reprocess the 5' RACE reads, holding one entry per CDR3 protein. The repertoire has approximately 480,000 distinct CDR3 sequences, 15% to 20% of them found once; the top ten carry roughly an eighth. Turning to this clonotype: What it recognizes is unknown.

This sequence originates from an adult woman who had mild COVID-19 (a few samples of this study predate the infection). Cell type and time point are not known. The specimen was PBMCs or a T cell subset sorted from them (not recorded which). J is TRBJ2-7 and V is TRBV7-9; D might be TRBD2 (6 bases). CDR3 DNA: TGTGCCAGCAGCTTAGGGTCGCGGGACCCGGTCTACGAGCAGTACTTC. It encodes CASSLGSRDPVYEQYF.